Below, 11 T cell receptor beta chains from the same sample are listed, as sequenced in a study of naive and memory T cell subsets. The beta constant-region primer was an equimolar mix of two oligonucleotides covering TRBC1 and TRBC2. MiXCR, run by TCRdb on the UMI-ligation and nested PCR reads, gives a single entry per CDR3 protein. The repertoire holds around 160,000 distinct CDR3 sequences, with over 15% as singletons. Specimen: naive CD4+ T cells from blood. The source of these receptors is a human donor in good health.

The rearrangement uses TRBV21-1 and TRBJ2-3; the table's TRBD2 call for D was not verified on the DNA. TRBV21-1 is an annotated pseudogene. The CDR3 runs 17 residues. CDR3 amino acids: CASSKALERELADTQYF. The CDR3 nucleotides read TGTGCCAGCAGCAAAGCACTCGAGCGGGAGCTGGCAGATACGCAGTATTTT.

This clonotype was detected many times. The V call is TRBV4-1, the J call TRBJ1-1; D uncertain. CDR3 size: 14 residues. The V gene's germline CDR1 is MGHRA and CDR2 YSYEKL. Deletions cut 5 bases from V and 0 bases from J, with 10 bases between. CDR3 bases: TGCGCCAGCAGCGCCCCGGTCATGAACACTGAAGCTTTCTTT. Amino acids: CASSAPVMNTEAFF.

The chain combines TRBV19 with TRBJ1-5, with D perhaps matching TRBD1 (6 bases). The germline V gene has CDR1 LNHDA and CDR2 SQIVND (reference sequence). This CDR3 has 17 residues. V lost 3 bases and J 0 bases, leaving 15 bases between the germline ends. The CDR3 loop reads CASSMGATSDSNQPQHF. The CDR3 DNA sequence: TGTGCCAGTAGTATGGGGGCCACGTCGGATAGCAATCAGCCCCAGCATTTT.

On this clonotype itself: The germline gene is not matched at one end of the junction; a read error may be the cause. This rearrangement joins TRBV29-1 to TRBJ1-2; a possible D gene is TRBD1 (6 bases). The CDR3 consists of 12 residues. CDR1 and CDR2 from the germline V gene are SQVTM and ANQGSEA. In DNA, the CDR3 is TGCAGCGTCGAAGCAAACAGGGATGGCTACACCTTC. It yields the protein CSVEANRDGYTF.

This clonotype was counted a few times. This sequence joins TRBV29-1 and TRBJ2-1, with D possibly being TRBD2 (6 bases). The germline V and J ends were trimmed by 8 bases and 0 bases, with 14 bases remaining between them. The length of the CDR3 is 14 residues. Per germline, CDR1 SQVTM and CDR2 ANQGSEA. Here the CDR3 reads CSLRTGSSYNEQFF. The CDR3 DNA is TGCAGCCTTAGAACCGGGAGCTCCTACAATGAGCAGTTCTTC.

The V and J genes are TRBV9 and TRBJ2-1, with D perhaps TRBD2 (5 bases). Germline V gene sequence: CDR1 SGDLS, CDR2 YYNGEE. Between the trimmed V and J ends, which lost 0 bases and 9 bases, there was a span of 13 bases. The CDR3 loop spans 14 amino acids. The CDR3 bases are TGTGCCAGCAGCGTAGACGCTAGCAGGCCTGAGCAGTTCTTC. It translates to CASSVDASRPEQFF.

This clonotype appeared many times. The chain recombines TRBV3-1 with TRBJ2-6; no clear D gene. This CDR3 contains 16 residues. The V end was cut by 0 bases, the J end by 2 bases, with 8 bases between. Germline V gene sequence: CDR1 LGHDT, CDR2 YNNKEL (reference sequence). CDR3 nucleotide sequence: TGTGCCAGCAGCCAAGAGTTGGGCGCTGGGGCCAACGTCCTGACTTTC. It yields the protein CASSQELGAGANVLTF.

This clonotype was counted at least ten times. The rearrangement links TRBV18 to TRBJ1-1, with unresolved D. The CDR3 length is 12 residues. Germline V gene data show CDR1 as KGHSH and CDR2 as LQKENI. V was clipped by 5 bases and J by 0 bases, with 4 bases between them. This CDR3 is CASSLVNTEAFF. The CDR3 bases are TGTGCCAGCTCATTGGTGAACACTGAAGCTTTCTTT. Supplemented by reference TRBV18 and TRBJ1-1, the full variable domain reads NAGVMQNPRHLVRRRGQEARLRCSPMKGHSHVYWYRQLPEEGLKFMVYLQKENIIDESGMPKERFSAEFPKEGPSILRIQQVVRGDSAAYFCASSLVNTEAFFGQGTRLTVV.

The J gene is TRBJ1-2, the V gene TRBV5-1, with D unclear. V lost 0 bases and J 8 bases, leaving 8 bases between the germline ends. The CDR3 covers 12 residues. Germline-derived CDR1 and CDR2 are SGHRS and YFSETQ. The chain's CDR3 is CASSLDGKGYTF. The CDR3 DNA reads TGCGCCAGCAGCTTGGACGGCAAAGGCTACACCTTC.

As concerns this clonotype: The germline gene is not matched at one end of the junction; a read error may be the cause. The chain uses TRBV18 and TRBJ2-7; D is possibly TRBD1 (6 bases). This CDR3 contains 15 residues. Per the germline V gene, CDR1 is KGHSH and CDR2 is LQKENI. The CDR3 sequence is CASSPRAGDPHEHYF. DNA for the CDR3: TGTGCCAGCTCACCAAGGGCAGGGGACCCCCACGAGCACTACTTC.

This clonotype was seen a few times. V usage is TRBV7-2 and J usage is TRBJ2-7, with a weak D call TRBD1 (6 bases). The CDR3 sequence is 14 residues long. From germline, CDR1 is SGHTA and CDR2 FQGNSA. V shed 6 bases and J shed 1 base, with 13 bases lying between them. The CDR3 is CASSPRDKSYEQYF. In DNA form, the CDR3 reads TGTGCCAGCAGTCCCCGGGACAAGTCCTACGAGCAGTACTTC. The full variable domain, completed using reference TRBV7-2 and TRBJ2-7, is GAGVSQSPSNKVTEKGKDVELRCDPISGHTALYWYRQSLGQGLEFLIYFQGNSAPDKSGLPSDRFSAERTGGSVSTLTIQRTQQEDSAVYLCASSPRDKSYEQYFGPGTRLTVT.